The entry that follows covers one TCR beta chain sequence. A multiplex PCR was run with 60 Vbeta primers and 13 Jbeta primers. TCRdb's copy holds only in-frame clones and misses some; the assay was immunoSEQ multiplex PCR. The repertoire has 100,000 to 150,000 clones, roughly four fifths of them found once; the top ten carry around 1.8%. This sample is drawn from a study of cytomegalovirus exposure and HLA in healthy donors. Per germline, CDR1 MNHEY and CDR2 SVGAGI. This CDR3 region has 14 residues. The V gene lost 4 bases and the J gene lost 3 bases, with 13 bases spanning the gap. The chain links TRBV6-5 to TRBJ2-7; the D is unclear. Sequences were obtained from PBMCs. This sequence originates from a female donor in good health and CMV-seropositive. The CDR3: CASSSYRFNYEQYF. The CDR3 region has the DNA TGTGCCAGCAGTTCCTACCGTTTTAACTACGAGCAGTACTTC.